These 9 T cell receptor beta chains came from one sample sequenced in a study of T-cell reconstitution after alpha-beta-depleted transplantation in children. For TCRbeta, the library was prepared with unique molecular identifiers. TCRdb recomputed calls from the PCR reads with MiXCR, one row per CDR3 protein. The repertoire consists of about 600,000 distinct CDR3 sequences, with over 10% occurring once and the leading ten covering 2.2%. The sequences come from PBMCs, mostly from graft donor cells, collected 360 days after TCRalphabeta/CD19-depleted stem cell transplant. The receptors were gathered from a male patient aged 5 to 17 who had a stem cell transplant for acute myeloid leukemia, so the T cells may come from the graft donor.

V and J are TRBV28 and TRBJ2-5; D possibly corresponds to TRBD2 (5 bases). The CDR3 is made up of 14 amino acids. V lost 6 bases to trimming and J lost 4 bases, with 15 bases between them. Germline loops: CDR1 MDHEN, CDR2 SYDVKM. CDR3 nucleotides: TGTGCCAGCAGCCGACCCCCTAGCCCAGAGACCCAGTACTTC. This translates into CASSRPPSPETQYF.

Here the CDR3 reads CSVEFGSEPNFEQFF. CDR3 bases: TGCAGCGTTGAATTTGGAAGTGAACCCAATTTTGAGCAGTTCTTC. The chain is built from TRBV29-1 and TRBJ2-1, with D unresolved. V was shortened by 2 bases and J by 9 bases, with 20 bases between the two germline ends. CDR3 length equals 15 residues. Germline-derived CDR1 and CDR2 are SQVTM and ANQGSEA.

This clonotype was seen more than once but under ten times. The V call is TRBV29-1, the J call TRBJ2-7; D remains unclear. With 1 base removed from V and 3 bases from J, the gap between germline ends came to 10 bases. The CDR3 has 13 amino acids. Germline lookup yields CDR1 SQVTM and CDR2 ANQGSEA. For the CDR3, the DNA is TGCAGCGTTGAAGCCCACCACCACTACGAGCAGTACTTC. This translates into CSVEAHHHYEQYF.

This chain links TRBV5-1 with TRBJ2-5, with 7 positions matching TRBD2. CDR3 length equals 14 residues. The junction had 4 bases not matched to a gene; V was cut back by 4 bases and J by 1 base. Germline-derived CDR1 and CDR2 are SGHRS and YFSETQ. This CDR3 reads CASSPGTTQETQYF. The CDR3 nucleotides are TGCGCCAGCAGCCCCGGGACTACCCAAGAGACCCAGTACTTC. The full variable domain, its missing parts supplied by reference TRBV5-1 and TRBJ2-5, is KAGVTQTPRYLIKTRGQQVTLSCSPISGHRSVSWYQQTPGQGLQFLFEYFSETQRNKGNFPGRFSGRQFSNSRSEMNVSTLELGDSALYLCASSPGTTQETQYFGPGTRLLVL.

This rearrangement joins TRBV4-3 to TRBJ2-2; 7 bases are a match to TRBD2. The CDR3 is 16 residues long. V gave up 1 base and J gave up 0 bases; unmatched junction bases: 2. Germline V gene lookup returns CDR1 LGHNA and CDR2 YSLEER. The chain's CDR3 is CASSQAGGTNTGELFF. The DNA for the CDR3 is TGCGCCAGCAGCCAAGCGGGGGGAACGAACACCGGGGAGCTGTTTTTT.

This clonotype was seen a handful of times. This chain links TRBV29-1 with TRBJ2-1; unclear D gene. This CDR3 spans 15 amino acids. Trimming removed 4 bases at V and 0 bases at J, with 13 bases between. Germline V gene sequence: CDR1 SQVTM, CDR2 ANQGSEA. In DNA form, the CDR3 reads TGCAGCGTTGCATACTCGCAAGCCTCCTACAATGAGCAGTTCTTC. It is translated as CSVAYSQASYNEQFF.

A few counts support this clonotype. CDR3 bases: TGTGCCAGCAGCCCGTTTGGGATTTACGAGCAGTACTTC. Residues: CASSPFGIYEQYF. V is TRBV7-2 and J is TRBJ2-7, with D unresolved. This CDR3 contains 13 residues. V gave up 5 bases and J gave up 4 bases, with 12 bases separating them. Germline V CDR1 and CDR2: SGHTA, FQGNSA.

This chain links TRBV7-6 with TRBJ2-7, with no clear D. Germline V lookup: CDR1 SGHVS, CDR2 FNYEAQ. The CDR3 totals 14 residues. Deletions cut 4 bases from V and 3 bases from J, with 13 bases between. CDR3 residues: CASSSTPSGYEQYF. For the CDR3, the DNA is TGTGCCAGCAGCTCGACCCCGTCGGGCTACGAGCAGTACTTC. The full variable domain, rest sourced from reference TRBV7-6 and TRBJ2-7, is GAGVSQSPRYKVTKRGQDVALRCDPISGHVSLYWYRQALGQGPEFLTYFNYEAQQDKSGLPNDRFSAERPEGSISTLTIQRTEQRDSAMYRCASSSTPSGYEQYFGPGTRLTVT.

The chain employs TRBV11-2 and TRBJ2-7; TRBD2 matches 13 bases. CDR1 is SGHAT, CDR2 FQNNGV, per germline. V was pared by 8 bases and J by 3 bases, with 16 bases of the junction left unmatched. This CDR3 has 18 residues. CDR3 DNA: TGTGCCAGCTTTCTCTCCCCGGGACTAGCGGGGCTGGGCTACGAGCAGTACTTC. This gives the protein CASFLSPGLAGLGYEQYF.